A selection of T cell receptor beta chains follows, all from one sample in a study of somatic mutations in cytotoxic T cells in rheumatoid arthritis. Repertoires were generated with immunoSEQ multiplex PCR, while TCRdb's copy carries only in-frame clones and drops some. The sample consists of approximately 11,000 clones, 79% of them appearing once. The sequenced sample consisted of CD8+ T cells sorted from blood. These receptors originate from an adult with rheumatoid arthritis. Both conserved end residues are part of each CDR3. A D gene is named only where the DNA matches it firmly. Not all rows give a size; the values are once, few, many and, for expanded clones, a class.

size	D	V	J	DNA	CDR3
few	NA	TRBV6-5	TRBJ1-5	TGTGCCAGCGGCATTAATCAGCCCCAGCATTTT	CASGINQPQHF
few	NA	TRBV5-1	TRBJ2-1	TGCGCCAGCACCTTTCTGGGGAATGAGCAGTTCTTC	CASTFLGNEQFF
NA	TRBD2	TRBV9	TRBJ2-1	TGTGCCAGCAGCCCAAGGCCGGCTAGCGGGAGTATCCTCATCTTTAATGAGCAGTTCTTC	CASSPRPASGSILIFNEQFF
NA	TRBD1	TRBV5-4	TRBJ2-4	TGTGCCAGCAGCATTAGTGACAGGGCGATGTCCAAAAACATTCAGTACTTC	CASSISDRAMSKNIQYF
NA	TRBD1	TRBV9	TRBJ1-5	TGTGCCAGCAGCGGCAGGGGGCTTAGCAATCAGCCCCAGCATTTT	CASSGRGLSNQPQHF
NA	NA	TRBV7-9	TRBJ2-1	TGTGCCAGCAGCTTGATTTATCAGGTCCCTTACAATGAGCAGTTCTTC	CASSLIYQVPYNEQFF
NA	NA	TRBV7-2	TRBJ2-1	TGTGCCAGCAGCTTAAGGCGGTACCCCTACAATGAGCAGTTCTTC	CASSLRRYPYNEQFF
NA	TRBD2	TRBV7-2	TRBJ2-1	TGTGCCAGCACCCCGCTGCTAGCGGAATCCTACAATGAGCAGTTCTTC	CASTPLLAESYNEQFF
NA	NA	TRBV6-1	TRBJ1-2	TGTGCCAGCAAGGAGTCTTCTAACTATGGCTACACCTTC	CASKESSNYGYTF
few	NA	TRBV4-3	TRBJ1-2	TGCGCCAGCAGCCAAGACCCCAAACAGGGAGGCTACACCTTC	CASSQDPKQGGYTF
NA	NA	TRBV11-2	TRBJ2-7	TGTGCCAGCAGCGGGGGGGCCGAGCAGTACTTC	CASSGGAEQYF
NA	TRBD2	TRBV4-3	TRBJ2-7	TGCGCCAGCAGCCAGCAAACTAGCGGGGGCCTCGAGCAGTACTTC	CASSQQTSGGLEQYF
NA	TRBD1	TRBV4-1	TRBJ1-1	TGCGCCAGCAGCCTAATGGACAGGGCCAACACTGAAGCTTTCTTT	CASSLMDRANTEAFF
NA	NA	TRBV7-9	TRBJ2-5	TGTGCCAGCAGCCCCCCTCCGGTGGGGACCCAGTACTTC	CASSPPPVGTQYF
NA	TRBD1	TRBV29-1	TRBJ2-1	TGCAGCCGCGCGGCAGGGGGCTCCTACAATGAGCAGTTCTTC	CSRAAGGSYNEQFF
NA	NA	TRBV4-3	TRBJ2-7	TGCGCCAGCAGCCAAGTTGAAGGGAAGTACGAGCAGTACTTC	CASSQVEGKYEQYF
NA	NA	TRBV25-1	TRBJ2-7	TGTGCCAGCAGTGAATGGGGGGAGGGGGTCTACGAGCAGTACTTC	CASSEWGEGVYEQYF
NA	TRBD1	TRBV7-9	TRBJ2-7	TGTGCCAGCAGCTACACAGGGGGCGAGCAGTACTTC	CASSYTGGEQYF
NA	NA	TRBV9	TRBJ2-2	TGTGCCAGCAGCGTAGAGGGCGGGGAGCTGTTTTTT	CASSVEGGELFF
few	NA	TRBV4-3	TRBJ1-1	TGCGCCAGCAGCCAGGGGCGATCCATCCAATCCACTGAAGCTTTCTTT	CASSQGRSIQSTEAFF
NA	TRBD2	TRBV2	TRBJ2-1	TGTGCCAGCAGTTTACTAGCGGCCGACAATGAGCAGTTCTTC	CASSLLAADNEQFF
NA	NA	TRBV5-4	TRBJ1-2	TGTGCCAGCAGCTTAGGGACGGCAAATGGCTACACCTTC	CASSLGTANGYTF
NA	NA	TRBV29-1	TRBJ1-2	TGCAGCGTTTACCAACGAAGTGCAGCGCTCCCTTATGGCTACACCTTC	CSVYQRSAALPYGYTF
NA	NA	TRBV30	TRBJ1-5	TGTGCCTGGACTCTGGGGGCCAATCAGCCCCAGCATTTT	CAWTLGANQPQHF
NA	TRBD1	TRBV14	TRBJ2-2	TGTGCCAGCAGTCCCAAGGGACAGGGTCTCACCGGGGAGCTGTTTTTT	CASSPKGQGLTGELFF
NA	NA	TRBV6-6	TRBJ2-1	TGTGCCAGCAATACCGGGACGAGTTCCTACAATGAGCAGTTCTTC	CASNTGTSSYNEQFF
NA	NA	TRBV5-1	TRBJ2-7	TGCGCCAGCAGCCCGGGCCCTTCTTCTGGCTACGAGCAGTACTTC	CASSPGPSSGYEQYF
few	TRBD1	TRBV25-1	TRBJ1-2	TGTGCCAGCAGTGCCGGGACAGGGTACTATGGCTACACCTTC	CASSAGTGYYGYTF
NA	NA	TRBV7-6	TRBJ2-1	TGTGTCAGCAGCTTAGTGGCGTTTGGAACAGGGACGTCCTACAATGAGCAGTTCTTC	CVSSLVAFGTGTSYNEQFF
NA	TRBD1	TRBV28	TRBJ1-6	TGTGCCAGCAGTCCTCGGACAGGGGCTTCACCCCTCCACTTT	CASSPRTGASPLHF
once	NA	TRBV10-1	TRBJ2-2	TGCGCCAGCAGCCCTGAAATAGGACAGAACACCGGGGAGCTGTTTTTT	CASSPEIGQNTGELFF
NA	NA	TRBV4-3	TRBJ2-1	TGCGCCAGCAGCCAAGATGGGGCGAGCTCCTACAATGAGCAGTTCTTC	CASSQDGASSYNEQFF
NA	NA	TRBV27	TRBJ2-3	TGTGCCAGCAGTTTTTTAGGGATTGGTACAGATACGCAGTATTTT	CASSFLGIGTDTQYF
NA	NA	TRBV6-6	TRBJ2-1	TGTGCCAGCAGTTACTCGGGGGAGCAGTTCTTC	CASSYSGEQFF
NA	NA	TRBV27	TRBJ2-7	TGTGCCAGCAGCTTAGATCGAACAGGAACCTCCTACGAGCAGTACTTC	CASSLDRTGTSYEQYF
NA	TRBD2	TRBV6-1	TRBJ2-7	TGTGCCAGCAGTGAACGTAGCGGGGAGGTACACGAGCAGTACTTC	CASSERSGEVHEQYF
few	NA	TRBV19	TRBJ2-7	TGTGCCAGTAGTATTGGACAGATCTACGAGCAGTACTTC	CASSIGQIYEQYF
NA	TRBD1	TRBV4-2	TRBJ2-7	TGTGCCAGCAGCCAAACCTCCGGGACAGGGTCCCACGAGCAGTACTTC	CASSQTSGTGSHEQYF
once	NA	TRBV4-3	TRBJ1-4	TGCGCCAGCAGCCAAGATGGATCACAGTTAAATGAAAAACTGTTTTTT	CASSQDGSQLNEKLFF
NA	TRBD1	TRBV4-1	TRBJ1-2	TGCGCCAGCAGCCAGGGACAGTTGGACTTCTATGGCTACACCTTC	CASSQGQLDFYGYTF
NA	TRBD1	TRBV7-9	TRBJ2-5	TGTGCCAGCAGCTTTGAGACAGGGATGGTCCTAGAGACCCAGTACTTC	CASSFETGMVLETQYF
NA	NA	TRBV7-6	TRBJ2-1	TGTGCCAGCAGCCGCGACAGAGCTGAGCAGTTCTTC	CASSRDRAEQFF